Presented here are 17 T cell receptor beta chains from one specimen sequenced in a study of CD8+CD57+ T cells in acquired aplastic anemia. Genomic DNA provided the template from which TCR beta VDJ and CDR3 profiles were obtained. Using its own MiXCR run on the reads, TCRdb lists one record per CDR3 protein. The table shows about 220,000 distinct CDR3 sequences, with 30% to 40% occurring only once. The material sequenced was sorted CD4+, CD8+, or CD8+CD57+ T cells (not recorded which) from PBMCs. The receptors shown here come from a human donor in good health, serving as a control.

The table lists this clonotype with many counts. This chain connects TRBV10-3 to TRBJ2-7; D is undetermined. The length of the CDR3 is 13 residues. CDR1 ENHRY and CDR2 SYGVKD come from the germline V gene. Trimming cost V 6 bases and J 5 bases, with 14 bases left between them. The CDR3 spells CAIRQRPLNEQYF. The CDR3 DNA follows: TGTGCCATCAGGCAAAGACCCCTAAACGAGCAGTACTTC.

There are many counts of this clonotype. The rearrangement links TRBV2 to TRBJ2-3; D is perhaps TRBD1 (5 bases). The CDR3 loop spans 13 amino acids. CDR1 and CDR2 (germline): SNHLY, FYNNEI. Trimming stripped 4 bases from V and 4 bases from J, with 9 bases between. In DNA form, the CDR3 reads TGTGCCAGCAGTGCCAGGGTTGCAGATACGCAGTATTTT. This gives the protein CASSARVADTQYF. Based on the CDR3 plus reference TRBV2 and TRBJ2-3, the full variable domain is EPEVTQTPSHQVTQMGQEVILRCVPISNHLYFYWYRQILGQKVEFLVSFYNNEISEKSEIFDDQFSVERPDGSNFTLKIRSTKLEDSAMYFCASSARVADTQYFGPGTRLTVL.

In its sample, this clonotype was seen many times. The rearrangement joins TRBV12-3 or TRBV12-4 to TRBJ1-2; D ambiguous. The CDR3 contains 15 residues. V lost 5 bases to trimming and J lost 3 bases, with 16 bases between them. The CDR3 region has the DNA TGTGCCAGCAGTGTACTCCCTGGGTTAGACTATGGCTACACCTTC. Protein product: CASSVLPGLDYGYTF.

The chain recombines TRBV18 with TRBJ1-2, with D unresolved. This CDR3 region has 15 residues. Trimming removed 3 bases from V and 5 bases from J, with 16 bases in between. Germline V lookup: CDR1 KGHSH, CDR2 LQKENI. For the CDR3, the DNA is TGTGCCAGCTCACCTGAGTGGCAGGTCCCTTATGGCTACACCTTC. Translated, it gives CASSPEWQVPYGYTF.

This clonotype has a handful of counts. This rearrangement joins TRBV24-1 to TRBJ1-6, with D uncertain. CDR3 length: 15 amino acids. Trimming took off 9 bases at V and 6 bases at J, with 17 bases between the two ends. CDR1 and CDR2 (germline): KGHDR, SFDVKD. This CDR3 reads CATPLGSSGNSPLHF. The CDR3 nucleotides read TGTGCCACCCCGCTCGGGTCATCGGGTAATTCACCCCTCCACTTT.

This clonotype was seen only once. The junction differs from germline at one of its ends, possibly a read error. The V call is TRBV2, the J call TRBJ2-7; D gene uncertain. CDR3 size: 14 residues. Germline assignment: CDR1 SNHLY and CDR2 FYNNEI. CDR3 DNA: TGTGCCAGCAGCCCCCTCGTCGGGTCCTACGAGCAGTGCTTC. This codes for CASSPLVGSYEQCF.

This clonotype has a count of ten or more. The genes are TRBV12-3 or TRBV12-4 and TRBJ2-7; D is tentatively TRBD1 or TRBD2 (7 bases each). The CDR3 covers 14 residues. V was trimmed by 1 base and J by 6 bases, leaving 13 bases between them. The CDR3 spells CASSLGGGGFEQYF. As DNA, the CDR3 is TGTGCCAGCAGTTTAGGGGGAGGGGGCTTCGAGCAGTACTTC.

The table lists this clonotype with many counts. The V gene is TRBV2, the J gene TRBJ1-1; D remains ambiguous. CDR1 is SNHLY, CDR2 FYNNEI, per germline. The CDR3 totals 12 residues. Trimming removed 6 bases at V and 1 base at J, with 6 bases between. Here the CDR3 reads CASREGNTEAFF. CDR3 DNA: TGTGCCAGCAGGGAGGGGAACACTGAAGCTTTCTTT.

V is TRBV2 and J is TRBJ2-5; D not certain. V was shortened by 4 bases and J by 5 bases, with 8 bases between the two germline ends. CDR1 is SNHLY, CDR2 FYNNEI, per germline. The CDR3 covers 12 residues. CDR3 DNA sequence: TGTGCCAGCAGTGCTGTCGGGGAGACCCAGTACTTC. This codes for CASSAVGETQYF. The variable domain in full, completed from reference TRBV2 and TRBJ2-5, reads EPEVTQTPSHQVTQMGQEVILRCVPISNHLYFYWYRQILGQKVEFLVSFYNNEISEKSEIFDDQFSVERPDGSNFTLKIRSTKLEDSAMYFCASSAVGETQYFGPGTRLLVL.

Details on this clonotype: This could be a read error, since a much larger clone is one nucleotide away. The chain couples TRBV20-1 to TRBJ1-1, with D maybe TRBD1 (6 bases). The CDR3 contains 16 residues. CDR1 is DFQATT, CDR2 SNEGSKA, per germline (reference sequence). Here the CDR3 DNA reads TGCAGTGCTAGAGACCCCGGACAGCCTAAGAACACTGGAGCTTTCTTT. Residues: CSARDPGQPKNTGAFF.

This clonotype has ten or more counts. The chain employs TRBV6-5 and TRBJ1-1, with D perhaps TRBD1 (5 bases). The CDR3 sequence is 12 residues long. V was clipped by 0 bases and J by 11 bases, with 10 bases between them. Germline CDR1 MNHEY, CDR2 SVGAGI. CDR3 DNA sequence: TGTGCCAGCAGTTACTCAGGGGCAAAGGCTTTCTTT. Translating gives CASSYSGAKAFF.

This clonotype was seen repeatedly, ten times or more. V usage is TRBV5-5 and J usage is TRBJ1-2; D call uncertain. Trimming removed 0 bases at V and 1 base at J, with 7 bases between. The CDR3 length is 14 residues. Germline V gene lookup returns CDR1 SGHKS and CDR2 YYEKEE (reference sequence). The CDR3 sequence is CASSLAGGNYGYTF. The DNA for the CDR3 is TGTGCCAGCAGCTTGGCCGGAGGTAACTATGGCTACACCTTC. Full variable domain (outside the CDR3, taken from reference TRBV5-5 and TRBJ1-2): DAGVTQSPTHLIKTRGQQVTLRCSPISGHKSVSWYQQVLGQGPQFIFQYYEKEERGRGNFPDRFSARQFPNYSSELNVNALLLGDSALYLCASSLAGGNYGYTFGSGTRLTVV.

The table lists this clonotype with a few counts. The rearrangement links TRBV5-1 to TRBJ2-2, with 8 positions matching TRBD2. CDR1 SGHRS and CDR2 YFSETQ come from the germline V gene. J gave up 1 base and V 5 bases, and 4 bases lay outside the gene matches. This CDR3 has 15 residues. DNA for the CDR3: TGCGCCAGCAGGTCGGCGGGGGGGAACACCGGGGAGCTGTTTTTT. Protein: CASRSAGGNTGELFF.

V usage is TRBV29-1 and J usage is TRBJ2-3, with unresolved D. Germline V gene data show CDR1 as SQVTM and CDR2 as ANQGSEA. CDR3 length: 12 residues. Trimming stripped 3 bases from V and 8 bases from J, with 12 bases between. Written as DNA, the CDR3 is TGCAGCGTTGACGCCCCCTTCGGTACGCAGTATTTT. The encoded protein is CSVDAPFGTQYF.

This clonotype was observed at least ten times. V gene TRBV29-1 combines with J gene TRBJ1-1; weak D call: TRBD1 (5 bases). Germline V lookup: CDR1 SQVTM, CDR2 ANQGSEA. V lost 8 bases and J lost 0, with 13 bases in between. The CDR3 consists of 13 residues. The CDR3 coding sequence is TGCAGCTCCGGGACCCCTATGAACACTGAAGCTTTCTTT. Amino acid sequence: CSSGTPMNTEAFF.

This clonotype came up many times. J is TRBJ1-3 and V is TRBV7-9, with no clear D. Between the trimmed V and J ends, which lost 5 bases and 4 bases, there was a span of 3 bases. Germline CDR1 reads SEHNR; CDR2 reads FQNEAQ (reference sequence). The CDR3 runs 11 residues. CDR3 nucleotides: TGTGCCAGCAGCCAGGGAAACACCATATATTTT. Residues: CASSQGNTIYF.

CDR3 DNA sequence: TGTGCCAGCAGTTCGGGACAGGGATTATCCTATAATTCACCCCTCCACTTT. Protein: CASSSGQGLSYNSPLHF. The chain joins TRBV25-1 to TRBJ1-6; 9 bases are a match to TRBD1. Germline V gene sequence: CDR1 MGHDK, CDR2 SYGVNS. Unmatched junction bases numbered 6, after V lost 5 bases and J lost 1 base. The CDR3 is made up of 17 amino acids.